Listed here is a single T cell receptor beta chain. Other DNA sequences of this sample code for an identical CDR3. This specimen comes from a study of shared clonotypes between healthy human individuals. The assay was immunoSEQ multiplex PCR, and TCRdb's table has in-frame clones only and misses some. The sample has roughly 2 million clones, 85% to 95% seen once. The CDR3 runs 14 residues. Trimming stripped 6 bases from V and 0 bases from J, with 8 bases between. CDR1 is MNHNS, CDR2 SASEGT, per germline. The chain combines TRBV6-1 with TRBJ2-2; tentatively, D is TRBD1 (6 bases). Sequenced sample: naive CD4+ T cells sorted from blood. Documented subset: CD45RA+ positively selected. This clonotype originated in a man in his late teens or twenties in good health. CDR3 sequence: CASRQGSNTGELFF. In DNA form, the CDR3 reads TGTGCCAGCAGACAGGGCTCGAACACCGGGGAGCTGTTTTTT.